This record concerns one TCR beta chain sequence. The antigen is not known. This sample is drawn from a study of shared clonotypes between healthy human individuals. TCRdb's copy holds only in-frame clones and misses some; the assay was immunoSEQ multiplex PCR. The sample has about 2,200,000 clones; about 92% are singletons. General observations from the study: Rarefaction analysis demonstrated incomplete sorted-subset sequencing notwithstanding large depth. Estimated clonotype richness was generally higher in naive than memory subsets.

Naive CD8 cells lacked CD45RO, underwent positive selection for CCR7 and left out terminally differentiated effector memory CD45RA+ cells. The TCR sequence derives from a man younger than 35 in good health. Some clones in this sample may be carry-over from other donors' samples. Sequencing was done on a sample of naive CD8+ T cells from PBMCs.

The CDR3 sequence is CASSYSGDRYNEQFF. DNA of the CDR3: TGTGCCAGCAGTTACTCAGGGGACAGATACAATGAGCAGTTCTTC. V gene TRBV6-6 combines with J gene TRBJ2-1; TRBD1 aligns across 7 bases. Germline V gives CDR1 MNHNY, CDR2 SVGAGI (reference sequence). The CDR3 spans 15 residues. V gave up 0 bases and J gave up 4 bases; unmatched junction bases: 3.